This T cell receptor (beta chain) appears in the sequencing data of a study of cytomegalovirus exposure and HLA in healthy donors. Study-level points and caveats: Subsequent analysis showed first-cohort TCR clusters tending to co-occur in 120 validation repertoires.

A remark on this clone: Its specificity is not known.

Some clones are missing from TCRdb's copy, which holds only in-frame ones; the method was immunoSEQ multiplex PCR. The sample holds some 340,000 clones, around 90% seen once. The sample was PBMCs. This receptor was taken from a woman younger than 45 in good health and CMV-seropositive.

For the CDR3, the DNA is TGTGCCAGCAGCTCTAAAACAGGGAACTCTGGGGCCAACGTCCTGACTTTC. Residues: CASSSKTGNSGANVLTF. The V call is TRBV7-8, the J call TRBJ2-6, with D maybe TRBD1 (6 bases). The V gene's germline CDR1 is SGHVS and CDR2 FQNEAQ. The CDR3 length is 17 residues. V lost 4 bases, J lost 0 bases, and 13 bases lay in between.